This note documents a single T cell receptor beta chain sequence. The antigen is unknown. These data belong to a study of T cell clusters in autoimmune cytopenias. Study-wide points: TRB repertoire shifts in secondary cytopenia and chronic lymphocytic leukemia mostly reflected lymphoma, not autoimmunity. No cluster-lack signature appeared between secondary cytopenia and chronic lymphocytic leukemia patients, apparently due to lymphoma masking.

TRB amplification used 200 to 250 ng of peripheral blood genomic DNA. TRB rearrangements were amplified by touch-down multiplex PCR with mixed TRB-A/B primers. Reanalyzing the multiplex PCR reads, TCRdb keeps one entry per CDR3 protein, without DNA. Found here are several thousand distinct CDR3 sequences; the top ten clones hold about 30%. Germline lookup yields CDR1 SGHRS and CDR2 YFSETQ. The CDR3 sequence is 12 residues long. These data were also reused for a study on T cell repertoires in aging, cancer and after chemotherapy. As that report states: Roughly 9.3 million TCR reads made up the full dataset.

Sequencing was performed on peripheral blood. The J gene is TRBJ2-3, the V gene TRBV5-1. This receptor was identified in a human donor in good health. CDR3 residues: CASSYGTDTQYF.